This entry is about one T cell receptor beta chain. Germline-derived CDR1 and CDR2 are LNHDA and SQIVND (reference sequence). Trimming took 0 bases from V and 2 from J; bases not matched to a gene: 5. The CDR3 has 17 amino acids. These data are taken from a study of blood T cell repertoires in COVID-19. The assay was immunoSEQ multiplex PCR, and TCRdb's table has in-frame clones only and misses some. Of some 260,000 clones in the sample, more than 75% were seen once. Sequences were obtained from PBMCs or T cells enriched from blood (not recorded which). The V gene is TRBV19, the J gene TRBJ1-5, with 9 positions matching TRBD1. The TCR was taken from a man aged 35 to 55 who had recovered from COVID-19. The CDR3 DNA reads TGTGCCAGTAGTATAGATGGGACAGGGAATGGCAATCAGCCCCAGCATTTT. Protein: CASSIDGTGNGNQPQHF.